These T cell receptor beta chains were read from a single sample in a study of CD8 T cells in Susac syndrome. One entry per CDR3 protein results from TCRdb running MiXCR on the immunoSEQ multiplex PCR reads. In the table there are about 140,000 distinct CDR3 sequences, over 90% of which are singletons. The sequencing sample was made of CD4+ T cells from PBMCs. These receptors came from a human donor with Susac syndrome. The CDR3 runs from the conserved cysteine through the conserved F or W. The D gene is left open where the match is weak. The size entry is marked missing in some rows and otherwise reads once, few, many or a size class.

V gene,J gene,D gene,clone size,CDR3 DNA,CDR3 protein
TRBV5-4,TRBJ2-1,-,-,TGTGCCAGCAGCCCTCCCCCGACTAGCTCCTACAATGAGCAGTTCTTC,CASSPPPTSSYNEQFF
TRBV14,TRBJ2-3,-,few,TGTGCCAGCAGCCAGTGGAGGGGTCGCACAGATACGCAGTATTTT,CASSQWRGRTDTQYF
TRBV19,TRBJ2-4,-,-,TGTGCCAGTAGTATACCGGGGTCCCCAACCAAAAACATTCAGTACTTC,CASSIPGSPTKNIQYF
TRBV5-1,TRBJ2-3,-,once,TGCGCCAGCAGCTTGGACTGGACAGCCCAGACCACAGATACGCAGTATTTT,CASSLDWTAQTTDTQYF
TRBV29-1,TRBJ1-1,TRBD1,once,TGCAGCGTTGGATTTTGGACAGGGAGTAACACTGAAGCTTTCTTT,CSVGFWTGSNTEAFF
TRBV29-1,TRBJ2-1,-,-,TGCAGCGTTGAAGTGAGGGACACTAGGGCGTACAATGAGCAGTTCTTC,CSVEVRDTRAYNEQFF
TRBV9,TRBJ2-3,-,-,TGTGCCAGCAGCGTAGGCCATCGGGGGCAGGGTCCAGATACGCAGTATTTT,CASSVGHRGQGPDTQYF
TRBV12-3/TRBV12-4,TRBJ2-4,-,-,TGTGCCAGCAGTTTAGGAGACATTCAGTACTTC,CASSLGDIQYF
TRBV20-1,TRBJ1-2,-,-,TGCAGTGCTAGAGATCCTCTTAACTATGGCTACACCTTC,CSARDPLNYGYTF
TRBV11-3,TRBJ2-5,TRBD1,-,TGTGCCAGCAGCCTCGACAGGGGGAAGACCCAGTACTTC,CASSLDRGKTQYF
TRBV18,TRBJ1-1,-,-,TGTGCCAGCACCCAGGGCCAGATTGAAGCTTTCTTT,CASTQGQIEAFF
TRBV4-2,TRBJ1-3,TRBD1,-,TGTGCCAGCAGCCAAAACAGGGGGCTCGGAAACACCATATATTTT,CASSQNRGLGNTIYF
TRBV20-1,TRBJ1-1,-,-,TGCAGTGCTAGACGGGGGATATGGACTGAAGCTTTCTTT,CSARRGIWTEAFF
TRBV12-3/TRBV12-4,TRBJ1-4,-,-,TGTGCCAGCAGTTTACGGGGAAGAGGTGAAAAACTGTTTTTT,CASSLRGRGEKLFF
TRBV6-2/TRBV6-3,TRBJ2-3,-,-,TGTGCCAGCAGCCTCGCCGGGCATACGCAGTATTTT,CASSLAGHTQYF
TRBV6-4,TRBJ2-7,-,-,TGTGCCAGCAGGGACAGTCTTTACGAGCAGTACTTC,CASRDSLYEQYF
TRBV11-1,TRBJ2-1,TRBD2,-,TGTGCCAGCAGCACCCCTCCCCCGACTAGCGGGATTAACCCTACCTACAATGAGCAGTTCTTC,CASSTPPPTSGINPTYNEQFF
TRBV18,TRBJ1-1,-,-,TGTGCCAGCTCACAACCGGGACAGAACACTGAAGCTTTCTTT,CASSQPGQNTEAFF
TRBV30,TRBJ1-3,-,-,TGTGCCTGGGGGGACAACACCATATATTTT,CAWGDNTIYF
TRBV24-1,TRBJ2-1,-,-,TGTGCCACCAGCCTCTACAATGAGCAGTTCTTC,CATSLYNEQFF
TRBV5-4,TRBJ1-2,-,-,TGTGCCAGCAGCTGGACAGATGGCTACACCTTC,CASSWTDGYTF
TRBV20-1,TRBJ2-3,-,-,TGCAGTGCTAGAGTGCCCGCGGTCCCCCCCTTGGATACGCAGTATTTT,CSARVPAVPPLDTQYF